These 31 T cell receptor beta chains were all obtained from the same sample, sequenced in a study of Ad26.COV2.S vaccination and SARS-CoV-2 variants. As to treatment: around 19 received Ad26.COV2.S at low or high dose, single or two shots; roughly five received placebo; per-sample allocation not given. Specimens were obtained on day 63 following the first vaccine or placebo injection. Assay used: immunoSEQ multiplex PCR; TCRdb lists only in-frame clones, some missing. The table shows approximately 300,000 clones, with approximately 86% occurring only once. This specimen was peripheral blood, taken in a trial of Ad26.COV2.S vaccine versus placebo. The receptors here all came from a person aged 18-60 years who received the Ad26.COV2.S COVID-19 vaccine or a placebo.

The chain is built from TRBV11-1 and TRBJ1-1; perhaps TRBD1 as D (5 bases). This CDR3 region has 14 residues. Germline lookup yields CDR1 SGHAT and CDR2 FQDESV (reference sequence). The germline V and J ends were trimmed by 7 bases and 1 base, with 13 bases remaining between them. The CDR3 sequence: CASTVLGENTEAFF. Written as DNA, the CDR3 is TGTGCCAGCACCGTCCTGGGGGAGAACACTGAAGCTTTCTTT.

The chain employs TRBV7-6 and TRBJ2-3; 13 bases agree with TRBD2. The trim removed 5 bases at V and 2 bases at J, leaving 13 bases unmatched. Germline V gene data show CDR1 as SGHVS and CDR2 as FNYEAQ. CDR3 length: 19 residues. The CDR3 nucleotides read TGTGCCAGCAGCCCCCACCGTGGACTAGCGGGGGTTCCCACAGATACGCAGTATTTT. Its translation: CASSPHRGLAGVPTDTQYF.

This clone was detected only a few times. The genes are TRBV29-1 and TRBJ2-7; 7 nucleotides agree with TRBD1. The CDR3 runs to 14 residues. V trimming: 4 bases; J trimming: 4 bases; junction bases outside the gene matches: 10. CDR1 and CDR2 (germline): SQVTM, ANQGSEA. CDR3 sequence reads: CSVVRDRRGYEQYF. The DNA of the CDR3 is TGCAGCGTTGTAAGGGACAGACGAGGGTACGAGCAGTACTTC.

This clone was seen just once. This sequence joins TRBV10-1 and TRBJ2-5, with a possible D match to TRBD2 (6 bases). The length of the CDR3 is 13 residues. Looked up from germline, CDR1 is WNHNN and CDR2 is SYGVQD (reference sequence). V dropped 6 bases and J dropped 3 bases, with 11 bases sitting between them. Here the CDR3 DNA reads TGCGCCAGCAGCCGGGACTTGAAAGAGACCCAGTACTTC. Translating it yields CASSRDLKETQYF.

This chain's CDR3 is CASSPLTGSSGANVLTF. CDR3 nucleotides: TGTGCCAGCAGCCCCCTTACGGGAAGCTCTGGGGCCAACGTCCTGACTTTC. V usage is TRBV5-4 and J usage is TRBJ2-6, with a tentative D call TRBD2 (5 bases). This CDR3 has 17 amino acids. CDR1 SGHNT and CDR2 YYREEE come from the germline V gene (reference sequence). Trimming pared 4 bases from V and 0 bases from J, leaving 14 bases between.

V is TRBV5-5 and J is TRBJ1-5, with D uncertain. This CDR3 has 13 amino acids. Germline assignment: CDR1 SGHKS and CDR2 YYEKEE (reference sequence). The V end lost 0 bases, the J end lost 5 bases, and 6 bases lay between the germline ends. The CDR3 region is CASSLESDQPQHF. For the CDR3, the DNA is TGTGCCAGCAGCTTGGAATCCGATCAGCCCCAGCATTTT. The full variable domain, its missing parts supplied by reference TRBV5-5 and TRBJ1-5, is DAGVTQSPTHLIKTRGQQVTLRCSPISGHKSVSWYQQVLGQGPQFIFQYYEKEERGRGNFPDRFSARQFPNYSSELNVNALLLGDSALYLCASSLESDQPQHFGDGTRLSIL.

The chain is built from TRBV3-1 (or the pseudogene TRBV3-2) and TRBJ2-2; TRBD1 aligns across 9 bases. Germline assignment: CDR1 LGHDT and CDR2 YNNKEL (reference sequence). The CDR3 has 18 amino acids. V gave up 4 bases and J gave up 0 bases; unmatched junction bases: 9. CDR3 nucleotide sequence: TGTGCCAGCAGCCGCGTTACGGGACAGGGTCCGAACACCGGGGAGCTGTTTTTT. It yields the protein CASSRVTGQGPNTGELFF.

The count of this clone is one. V and J are TRBV29-1 and TRBJ2-5, with TRBD1 matching over 7 bases. The CDR3 sequence is 16 residues long. CDR1 is SQVTM and CDR2 is ANQGSEA in the germline V gene. The V gene end was trimmed by 5 bases and the J gene end by 3 bases; junction bases not matched to a gene: 15. The CDR3 nucleotides read TGCAGCGTTATCCTAAATCCGGGACAGCTGAAAGAGACCCAGTACTTC. Its protein is CSVILNPGQLKETQYF. The variable domain in full, completed from reference TRBV29-1 and TRBJ2-5, reads SAVISQKPSRDICQRGTSLTIQCQVDSQVTMMFWYRQQPGQSLTLIATANQGSEATYESGFVIDKFPISRPNLTFSTLTVSNMSPEDSSIYLCSVILNPGQLKETQYFGPGTRLLVL.

The rearrangement links TRBV20-1 to TRBJ2-5; D gene unclear. The germline CDR1 and CDR2 sequences are DFQATT and SNEGSKA (reference sequence). This CDR3 has 11 residues. Trimming took off 4 bases at V and 9 bases at J, with 12 bases between the two ends. The CDR3: CSAKYGRAQYF. Written as DNA, the CDR3 is TGCAGTGCTAAGTATGGACGGGCCCAGTACTTC.

The rearrangement joins TRBV4-3 to TRBJ2-3; 13 bases line up with TRBD2. The CDR3 consists of 20 residues. V lost 1 base, J lost 4 bases, and 14 bases stayed unmatched. Germline V CDR1 and CDR2: LGHNA, YSLEER. The CDR3 protein is CASSQVLAGGRRVSADTQYF. Written as DNA, the CDR3 is TGCGCCAGCAGCCAAGTACTAGCGGGGGGGCGGCGGGTTTCGGCAGATACGCAGTATTTT.

CDR3 in DNA: TGTGCCAGCAGCCAAGAGGTGCGGGTCCAAGAGACCCAGTACTTC. Encoded protein: CASSQEVRVQETQYF. This chain connects TRBV3-1 (or the pseudogene TRBV3-2) to TRBJ2-5, with D perhaps TRBD2 (5 bases). The CDR3 runs 15 residues. V lost 0 bases, J lost 1 base, and 9 bases lay in between. Germline V gene data show CDR1 as LGHDT and CDR2 as YNNKEL (reference sequence).

This clone appeared a few times. The rearrangement uses TRBV6-5 and TRBJ2-7, with a tentative D call TRBD1 (6 bases). The V and J ends lost 2 bases and 1 base respectively, with 12 bases between them. Germline V gives CDR1 MNHEY, CDR2 SVGAGI. The length of the CDR3 is 15 residues. CDR3 sequence reads: CASSYTLDRSYEQYF. Written as DNA, the CDR3 is TGTGCCAGCAGTTACACGCTTGACAGGTCCTACGAGCAGTACTTC.

A remark on this clone: Germline is not matched at one junction end, which may reflect a read error. The chain joins TRBV10-3 to TRBJ2-2; 8 nucleotides line up with TRBD1. This CDR3 has 16 residues. In germline, CDR1 is ENHRY, CDR2 SYGVKD. CDR3 coding DNA: TGTGCCATCAGTCAGTCTGACAGGGGTAATCCCGGGGAGCTGTTTTTT. Translated, it gives CAISQSDRGNPGELFF.

The genes are TRBV3-1 (or the pseudogene TRBV3-2) and TRBJ2-1; D might be TRBD1 (5 bases). From germline, CDR1 is LGHDT and CDR2 YNNKEL (reference sequence). Trimming removed 5 bases from V and 8 bases from J, with 13 bases in between. The CDR3 covers 13 residues. The DNA of the CDR3 is TGTGCCAGCAGCGAATCCAGGGAAGATGAGCAGTTCTTC. Translation gives CASSESREDEQFF.

In its sample, this clone was seen once. The chain has TRBV7-8 and TRBJ1-2, with 12 bases fitting TRBD1. CDR1 SGHVS and CDR2 FQNEAQ come from the germline V gene. The CDR3 has 17 amino acids. Unmatched junction bases numbered 5, after V lost 1 base and J lost 2 bases. The CDR3 is CASSLGGTGGTNYGYTF. As DNA, the CDR3 is TGTGCCAGCAGCTTAGGCGGGACAGGGGGCACCAACTATGGCTACACCTTC.

The gene calls are TRBV5-1 and TRBJ2-2, with 8 bases matching TRBD1. V trimming: 4 bases; J trimming: 7 bases; junction bases outside the gene matches: 9. Germline CDR1 and CDR2: SGHRS and YFSETQ. This CDR3 spans 15 amino acids. The CDR3 coding sequence is TGCGCCAGCAGCCAGGGGGCGGGATCGGTCGGGGAGCTGTTTTTT. The encoded protein is CASSQGAGSVGELFF.

The CDR3 DNA reads TGTGCCAGCAGCTTCCGTTCCGGGACAGGGGGCACAGATACGCAGTATTTT. This codes for CASSFRSGTGGTDTQYF. This sequence joins TRBV9 and TRBJ2-3, with TRBD1 identical over 10 bases. This CDR3 has 17 amino acids. The germline V gene has CDR1 SGDLS and CDR2 YYNGEE. J lost 1 base, V lost 4 bases, and 9 bases had no gene match.

The chain uses TRBV7-8 and TRBJ2-1; D ambiguous. Trimming shortened V by 3 bases and J by 1 base, and 19 bases separated the two germline ends. The CDR3 runs 18 residues. Germline CDR1 reads SGHVS; CDR2 reads FQNEAQ. CDR3 protein: CASSFDIREPSSYNEQFF. CDR3 DNA sequence: TGTGCCAGCAGCTTTGATATAAGGGAACCTTCATCCTACAATGAGCAGTTCTTC.

Remarks on this clone: At one of its ends the junction is not consistent with the germline gene, which may arise from a read error. The chain links TRBV6-2 or TRBV6-3 to TRBJ2-3, with 9 nucleotides matching TRBD2. This CDR3 comprises 14 residues. Per germline, CDR1 MNHEY and CDR2 SVGEGT. The CDR3 sequence is CARSGGGGIDTQYF. DNA of the CDR3: TGTGCCCGCAGTGGCGGGGGGGGGATAGATACGCAGTATTTT.

J is TRBJ1-3 and V is TRBV7-2; 7 bases line up with TRBD1. V gave up 5 bases and J gave up 0 bases; unmatched junction bases: 4. The CDR3 is 15 amino acids. The germline V gene has CDR1 SGHTA and CDR2 FQGNSA. The CDR3: CASSLGQSSGNTIYF. In DNA form, the CDR3 reads TGTGCCAGCAGCCTGGGACAGAGCTCTGGAAACACCATATATTTT. Full variable domain (outside the CDR3, taken from reference TRBV7-2 and TRBJ1-3): GAGVSQSPSNKVTEKGKDVELRCDPISGHTALYWYRQSLGQGLEFLIYFQGNSAPDKSGLPSDRFSAERTGGSVSTLTIQRTQQEDSAVYLCASSLGQSSGNTIYFGEGSWLTVV.

The rearrangement uses TRBV5-1 and TRBJ2-3, with 11 nucleotides matching TRBD2. Germline trimming cut 2 bases from V and 1 base from J; bases unmatched to any gene: 6. The CDR3 extends over 17 amino acids. The germline V gene has CDR1 SGHRS and CDR2 YFSETQ. The CDR3 region is CASSFLSGGAGTDTQYF. In DNA, the CDR3 is TGCGCCAGCAGCTTCCTTAGCGGGGGGGCCGGCACAGATACGCAGTATTTT.

The chain has TRBV6-5 and TRBJ2-7; the match to TRBD1 covers 7 bases. Trimming at V came to 0 bases and at J to 5 bases, leaving 10 bases not matched to a gene. This CDR3 has 16 amino acids. Germline CDR1 reads MNHEY; CDR2 reads SVGAGI. The CDR3 protein is CASSYSLTGKVHEQYF. The CDR3 DNA follows: TGTGCCAGCAGTTACTCGTTGACAGGGAAGGTCCACGAGCAGTACTTC.

This chain links TRBV19 with TRBJ2-5; D ambiguous. Germline-derived CDR1 and CDR2 are LNHDA and SQIVND (reference sequence). The V gene lost 6 bases and the J gene lost 4 bases, with 12 bases spanning the gap. The CDR3 length is 13 residues. The CDR3 region has the DNA TGTGCCAGTAGGGACCGTCCTGGAGAGACCCAGTACTTC. It is translated as CASRDRPGETQYF.

This chain connects TRBV19 to TRBJ1-1, with TRBD1 matching over 9 bases. The germline V gene encodes CDR1 LNHDA and CDR2 SQIVND (reference sequence). CDR3 size: 14 residues. With 7 bases clipped from V and 1 base from J, the junction kept 4 bases outside the gene matches. CDR3 sequence: CASKSQGANTEAFF. DNA for the CDR3: TGTGCCAGTAAATCACAGGGGGCGAACACTGAAGCTTTCTTT.

The chain couples TRBV18 to TRBJ1-2; tentative D call: TRBD1 (6 bases). The ends were cut back, 2 bases at V and 7 bases at J, with 14 bases in the middle. CDR3 length equals 14 residues. CDR1 is KGHSH, CDR2 LQKENI, per germline. In nucleotides, the CDR3 is TGTGCCAGCTCACCAGGCGGCAGGGGTGGTGGCTACACCTTC. Translation: CASSPGGRGGGYTF.

The chain uses TRBV29-1 and TRBJ2-2, with D hard to call. This CDR3 contains 12 residues. The V end was cut by 1 base, the J end by 7 bases, with 7 bases between. Per germline, CDR1 SQVTM and CDR2 ANQGSEA. CDR3 loop: CSVEGLSGELFF. In DNA form, the CDR3 reads TGCAGCGTTGAAGGTCTTAGCGGGGAGCTGTTTTTT.

With respect to this clone: Mismatch with germline at one junction end may stem from a read error. The CDR3, as DNA: TGTGCCAGCAGCCTAGCCGGGGACGAGCAGTACTTC. Protein sequence: CASSLAGDEQYF. V is TRBV7-8 and J is TRBJ2-7; tentatively, D is TRBD2 (5 bases). This CDR3 comprises 12 residues. Per germline, CDR1 SGHVS and CDR2 FQNEAQ.

In its sample, this clone ranks as medium-sized. The V call is TRBV5-4, the J call TRBJ2-7; D might be TRBD2 (6 bases). There are 16 residues in the CDR3. V lost 4 bases and J 3 bases, leaving 20 bases between the germline ends. The germline CDR1 and CDR2 sequences are SGHNT and YYREEE (reference sequence). CDR3 in DNA: TGTGCCAGCAGCCGTGGCGGGGCCGACAACTACTACGAGCAGTACTTC. Its translation: CASSRGGADNYYEQYF.

CDR3 sequence (DNA): TGTGCCAGCAGTTTCCAGGGTGCCACTGAAGCTTTCTTT. Translating gives CASSFQGATEAFF. The chain couples TRBV12-3 or TRBV12-4 to TRBJ1-1; a possible D gene is TRBD1 (5 bases). The V end lost 3 bases, the J end lost 4 bases, and 9 bases lay between the germline ends. CDR3 length: 13 residues.

The chain couples TRBV7-2 to TRBJ2-3; TRBD2 matches 8 bases. J lost 5 bases, V lost 1 base, and 14 bases had no gene match. The V gene's germline CDR1 is SGHTA and CDR2 FQGNSA. This CDR3 comprises 18 residues. CDR3 nucleotides: TGTGCCAGCAGCTTAGTGCCAAACGGGCGGGGGGATGTAGATACGCAGTATTTT. This translates into CASSLVPNGRGDVDTQYF.

This clone has just one count. This chain uses TRBV3-1 (or the pseudogene TRBV3-2) with TRBJ2-1; D perhaps matches TRBD2 (5 bases). CDR3 size: 13 residues. V was trimmed by 4 bases and J by 8 bases, leaving 12 bases between them. CDR1 is LGHDT, CDR2 YNNKEL, per germline (reference sequence). CDR3 nucleotides: TGTGCCAGCAGCCCGAGGGTAGTAGATGAGCAGTTCTTC. Its protein is CASSPRVVDEQFF.